This is a list of T cell receptor beta chains from one sample in a study of blood T cell repertoires in COVID-19. Assay used: immunoSEQ multiplex PCR; TCRdb lists only in-frame clones, some missing. The sample has under 250,000 clones; approximately 90% are singletons. Specimen: peripheral blood. The origin of the receptors is a man aged 18 to 30 with active or convalescent COVID-19. Both conserved end residues are part of each CDR3. D genes are given only for firm matches. The size entry is marked missing in some rows and otherwise reads once, few, many or a size class.

V: TRBV27; size: NA; D: TRBD1; J: TRBJ1-2; DNA: TGTGCCAGCAGTCACAAGACAGGGGGGCATGGCTACACCTTC; CDR3: CASSHKTGGHGYTF
V: TRBV2; size: NA; D: TRBD1; J: TRBJ2-7; DNA: TGTGCCAGCAGGGGACAGGGCCTTCACTACGAGCAGTACTTC; CDR3: CASRGQGLHYEQYF
V: TRBV15; size: NA; D: NA; J: TRBJ1-1; DNA: TGTGCCACCAGCAGATCCCAGGGGCGGAAAGAAGCTTTCTTT; CDR3: CATSRSQGRKEAFF
V: TRBV5-1; size: NA; D: TRBD1; J: TRBJ2-6; DNA: TGCGCCAGCAGTCAGGTATGGCAGGGGGCGATCAGATCTGGGGCCAACGTCCTGACTTTC; CDR3: CASSQVWQGAIRSGANVLTF
V: TRBV7-2; size: once; D: NA; J: TRBJ2-1; DNA: TGTGCCAGCAGCTTATTCTCGGGTGGTTACTACAATGAGCAGTTCTTC; CDR3: CASSLFSGGYYNEQFF
V: TRBV7-9; size: NA; D: TRBD1; J: TRBJ1-5; DNA: TGTGCCAGCAGCTTCTCAGGGGGCCCGGGGCAGCCCCAGCATTTT; CDR3: CASSFSGGPGQPQHF
V: TRBV7-8; size: NA; D: TRBD1; J: TRBJ2-3; DNA: TGTGCCAGCACCTCAGGGGGTCGGCCGAGAGGTACGCAGTATTTT; CDR3: CASTSGGRPRGTQYF
V: TRBV18; size: NA; D: TRBD2; J: TRBJ2-2; DNA: TGTGCCAGCTCCCGAAGGGTAGCGGGGATTGAGAACACCGGGGAGCTGTTTTTT; CDR3: CASSRRVAGIENTGELFF
V: TRBV2; size: NA; D: TRBD1; J: TRBJ2-3; DNA: TGTGCCAGCAGTGAGGGACAGGGAATCGCAGATACGCAGTATTTT; CDR3: CASSEGQGIADTQYF
V: TRBV15; size: NA; D: TRBD1; J: TRBJ2-7; DNA: TGTGCCACCAGCAGAGGGGACAGGGGGTACGAGCAGTACTTC; CDR3: CATSRGDRGYEQYF
V: TRBV27; size: few; D: NA; J: TRBJ2-7; DNA: TGTGCCAGCAGTACAAGCCCCAGCGGAGACTCCTACGAGCAGTACTTC; CDR3: CASSTSPSGDSYEQYF
V: TRBV19; size: NA; D: NA; J: TRBJ1-2; DNA: TGTGCCAGTAGCCTGGGACTAGGGCATGGCTACACCTTC; CDR3: CASSLGLGHGYTF
V: TRBV28; size: NA; D: TRBD1; J: TRBJ2-4; DNA: TGTGCCAGCAGTCCAGGGGGCCAGCCGGCGCCCCTACTTATTCAGTACTTC; CDR3: CASSPGGQPAPLLIQYF
V: TRBV12-5; size: NA; D: NA; J: TRBJ1-2; DNA: TGTGCTAGTGGGAAACAGGGCTATGGCTACACCTTC; CDR3: CASGKQGYGYTF
V: TRBV20-1; size: NA; D: NA; J: TRBJ1-2; DNA: TGCAGTGCTAGAGGCGCGTATGGCTACACCTTC; CDR3: CSARGAYGYTF
V: TRBV2; size: NA; D: NA; J: TRBJ1-2; DNA: TGTGCCAGCAGTGAAGCCAGAACCCTACAGGGCGCTAACTATGGCTACACCTTC; CDR3: CASSEARTLQGANYGYTF
V: TRBV4-1; size: NA; D: TRBD1; J: TRBJ1-2; DNA: TGCGCCAGCAGCCGACCGACAGGGGTCTATGGCTACACCTTC; CDR3: CASSRPTGVYGYTF
V: TRBV28; size: NA; D: TRBD1; J: TRBJ1-5; DNA: TGTGCCAGCATTACAGGACAGGGGTACAATCAGCCCCAGCATTTT; CDR3: CASITGQGYNQPQHF
V: TRBV5-6; size: NA; D: NA; J: TRBJ1-4; DNA: TGTGCCAGCAGCTTCCGGGGGGCCATCGAAAAACTGTTTTTT; CDR3: CASSFRGAIEKLFF
V: TRBV11-3; size: once; D: NA; J: TRBJ2-3; DNA: TGTGCCAGCAGCTTACAGGGATCTGATACGCAGTATTTT; CDR3: CASSLQGSDTQYF
V: TRBV5-1; size: NA; D: TRBD1; J: TRBJ2-7; DNA: TGCGCCAGCAGCTTGGTAGGACAGGGGGCACGAGAGCAGTACTTC; CDR3: CASSLVGQGAREQYF
V: TRBV21-1; size: NA; D: NA; J: TRBJ2-7; DNA: TGTGCCAGCAGCATCAATGGTGAGCGGGAGGCAAAATACGAGCAGTACTTC; CDR3: CASSINGEREAKYEQYF
V: TRBV28; size: NA; D: NA; J: TRBJ1-1; DNA: TGTGCCAGCAGCCCGCGGCGCCGGAACACTGAAGCTTTCTTT; CDR3: CASSPRRRNTEAFF
V: TRBV20-1; size: NA; D: NA; J: TRBJ1-5; DNA: TGCAGTGCTAGTCGGACATGGGATCAGCCCCAGCATTTT; CDR3: CSASRTWDQPQHF
V: TRBV5-1; size: NA; D: NA; J: TRBJ2-3; DNA: TGCGCCAGCAGCTTGGGCGCCCTCACAGATACGCAGTATTTT; CDR3: CASSLGALTDTQYF
V: TRBV19; size: NA; D: TRBD2; J: TRBJ2-5; DNA: TGTGCCAGTAGTTTGACTAGCGGGACTCAAGAGACCCAGTACTTC; CDR3: CASSLTSGTQETQYF
V: TRBV19; size: NA; D: TRBD1; J: TRBJ1-1; DNA: TGTGCCAGCGCTTCGACAGGGCCGAACACTGAAGCTTTCTTT; CDR3: CASASTGPNTEAFF
V: TRBV3-1/TRBV3-2; size: NA; D: TRBD2; J: TRBJ2-1; DNA: TGTGCCAGCAGCCAGATGAGCGGGGCCTACAATGAGCAGTTCTTC; CDR3: CASSQMSGAYNEQFF
V: TRBV28; size: NA; D: NA; J: TRBJ2-2; DNA: TGTGCCAGCAGTCCCCCCCCCGCCCGGAGCACCGGGGAGCTGTTTTTT; CDR3: CASSPPPARSTGELFF
V: TRBV4-1; size: NA; D: TRBD1; J: TRBJ1-3; DNA: TGCGCCAGCAGCCAACCCGGACAGGGGACTGGAAACACCATATATTTT; CDR3: CASSQPGQGTGNTIYF
V: TRBV19; size: NA; D: TRBD2; J: TRBJ2-3; DNA: TGTGCCAGTAGACTAGCGGGAGAGGCGGGGAATACGCAGTATTTT; CDR3: CASRLAGEAGNTQYF
V: TRBV6-2/TRBV6-3; size: NA; D: TRBD1; J: TRBJ2-6; DNA: TGTGCCAGCAGTACCGGGGACAGCAGCTCTGGGGCCAACGTCCTGACTTTC; CDR3: CASSTGDSSSGANVLTF
V: TRBV11-2; size: NA; D: NA; J: TRBJ2-5; DNA: TGTGCCAGCAGTTCTCTAAACGAAGAGACCCAGTACTTC; CDR3: CASSSLNEETQYF
V: TRBV7-6; size: once; D: TRBD1; J: TRBJ1-3; DNA: TGTGCCAGCAGCCCGGACAGGGGGCGGGGAAACACCATATATTTT; CDR3: CASSPDRGRGNTIYF
V: TRBV6-5; size: NA; D: NA; J: TRBJ2-3; DNA: TGTGCCAGCACCCCGGGGGAGGCAGATACGCAGTATTTT; CDR3: CASTPGEADTQYF
V: TRBV28; size: NA; D: TRBD1; J: TRBJ1-6; DNA: TGTGCCAGCAGTTTTGGACAGGAGAATAATTCACCCCTCCACTTT; CDR3: CASSFGQENNSPLHF
V: TRBV7-2; size: once; D: TRBD2; J: TRBJ2-3; DNA: TGTGCCAGCAGCCGGACTAGCGGTGCAGATACGCAGTATTTT; CDR3: CASSRTSGADTQYF
V: TRBV14; size: NA; D: NA; J: TRBJ2-7; DNA: TGTGCCAGCAGCCAAGATCACGGGGGTGAGCAGTACTTC; CDR3: CASSQDHGGEQYF
V: TRBV15; size: NA; D: NA; J: TRBJ2-7; DNA: TGTGCCACCAGCACAGACGGTTCCTACGAGCAGTACTTC; CDR3: CATSTDGSYEQYF
V: TRBV18; size: NA; D: TRBD1; J: TRBJ1-3; DNA: TGTGCCAGCTCAGATGACAGGGTGGACTCTGGAAACACCATATATTTT; CDR3: CASSDDRVDSGNTIYF
V: TRBV5-5; size: NA; D: NA; J: TRBJ1-5; DNA: TGTGCCAGCAGCTTGGCCGGAGGGAGTAATCAGCCCCAGCATTTT; CDR3: CASSLAGGSNQPQHF
V: TRBV14; size: NA; D: TRBD2; J: TRBJ2-3; DNA: TGTGCCAGCAGTCGTCATCTAGCGGGAGCAGCAGATACGCAGTATTTT; CDR3: CASSRHLAGAADTQYF
V: TRBV14; size: NA; D: NA; J: TRBJ2-7; DNA: TGTGCCAGCAGGGCAGGGAATACCGAGCAGTACTTC; CDR3: CASRAGNTEQYF
V: TRBV11-2; size: NA; D: TRBD2; J: TRBJ2-1; DNA: TGTGCCAGCAGCTTAGGCCCGAAAGGGAGCGGGGGAGTCAATGAGCAGTTCTTC; CDR3: CASSLGPKGSGGVNEQFF
V: TRBV6-1; size: NA; D: NA; J: TRBJ1-1; DNA: TGTGCCAGCAGTGAAGCGTGGCGGAGTACTGAAGCTTTCTTT; CDR3: CASSEAWRSTEAFF
V: TRBV7-6; size: NA; D: NA; J: TRBJ1-4; DNA: TGTGCCAGCAGTTTAAAGGGGTGGACTAATGAAAAACTGTTTTTT; CDR3: CASSLKGWTNEKLFF
V: TRBV10-3; size: NA; D: NA; J: TRBJ2-1; DNA: TGTGCCATCAGTGAATGGGAGGGGGGGACCAATGAGCAGTTCTTC; CDR3: CAISEWEGGTNEQFF
V: TRBV5-6; size: NA; D: NA; J: TRBJ2-3; DNA: TGTGCCAGCAGCTTTCTAACAGCTAGCACAGATACGCAGTATTTT; CDR3: CASSFLTASTDTQYF
V: TRBV4-1; size: NA; D: TRBD1; J: TRBJ1-1; DNA: TGCGCCAGCAGCCAAGAGGGGACAGTCACTGAAGCTTTCTTT; CDR3: CASSQEGTVTEAFF
V: TRBV30; size: NA; D: NA; J: TRBJ1-6; DNA: TGTGCCTGGAGAACCGGGGACTATAATTCACCCCTCCACTTT; CDR3: CAWRTGDYNSPLHF
V: TRBV27; size: NA; D: TRBD2; J: TRBJ2-3; DNA: TGTGCCAGCAGTTTAGGCGGGAGACAGTCAGATACGCAGTATTTT; CDR3: CASSLGGRQSDTQYF
V: TRBV2; size: NA; D: TRBD1; J: TRBJ2-3; DNA: TGTGCCAGCAGGGGACAGGGCGCAGATACGCAGTATTTT; CDR3: CASRGQGADTQYF
V: TRBV7-9; size: NA; D: NA; J: TRBJ1-2; DNA: TGTGCCAGCAGCGCAAGCAGGGTCGGCTATGGCTACACCTTC; CDR3: CASSASRVGYGYTF
V: TRBV6-6; size: NA; D: NA; J: TRBJ2-3; DNA: TGTGCCAGCAGTTACACATTACAGGGTAGTACGCAGTATTTT; CDR3: CASSYTLQGSTQYF
V: TRBV9; size: once; D: TRBD2; J: TRBJ2-2; DNA: TGTGCCAGCAGCAGAAAAGGGACTAGCGGGAGTAGTGACACCGGGGAGCTGTTTTTT; CDR3: CASSRKGTSGSSDTGELFF
V: TRBV28; size: NA; D: TRBD1; J: TRBJ1-1; DNA: TGTGCCAGCGGAGACAGGGAGAACACTGAAGCTTTCTTT; CDR3: CASGDRENTEAFF
V: TRBV21-1; size: NA; D: NA; J: TRBJ1-2; DNA: TGTGCCAGCAGCAATCGACAGAGGAACTATGGCTACACCTTC; CDR3: CASSNRQRNYGYTF
V: TRBV5-1; size: NA; D: NA; J: TRBJ1-2; DNA: TGCGCCAGCAGCTTGGGGCGTCAGGGGTCCCGCTATGGCTACACCTTC; CDR3: CASSLGRQGSRYGYTF
V: TRBV7-3; size: NA; D: TRBD2; J: TRBJ2-1; DNA: TGTGCCAGCAGCAAGAGCGGGGTTTACAATGAGCAGTTCTTC; CDR3: CASSKSGVYNEQFF
V: TRBV28; size: NA; D: NA; J: TRBJ2-1; DNA: TGTGCCACTTACCAGGGACAAGTCAACAATGAGCAGTTCTTC; CDR3: CATYQGQVNNEQFF